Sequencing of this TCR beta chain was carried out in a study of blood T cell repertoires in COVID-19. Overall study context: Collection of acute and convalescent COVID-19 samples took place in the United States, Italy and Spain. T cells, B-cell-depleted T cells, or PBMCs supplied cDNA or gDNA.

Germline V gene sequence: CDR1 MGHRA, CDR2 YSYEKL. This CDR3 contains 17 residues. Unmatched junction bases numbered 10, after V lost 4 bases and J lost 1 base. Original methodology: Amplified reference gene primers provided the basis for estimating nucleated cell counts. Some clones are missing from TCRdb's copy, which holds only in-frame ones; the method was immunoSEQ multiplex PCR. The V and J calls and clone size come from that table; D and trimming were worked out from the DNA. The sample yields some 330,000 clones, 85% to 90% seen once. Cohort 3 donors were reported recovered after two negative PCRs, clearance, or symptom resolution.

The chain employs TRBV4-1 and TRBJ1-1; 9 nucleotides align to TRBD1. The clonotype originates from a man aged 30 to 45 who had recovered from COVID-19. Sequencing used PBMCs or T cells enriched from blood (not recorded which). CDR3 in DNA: TGCGCCAGCAGCCTACTCTGGCCGGGACAGGGGAACACTGAAGCTTTCTTT. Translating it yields CASSLLWPGQGNTEAFF.